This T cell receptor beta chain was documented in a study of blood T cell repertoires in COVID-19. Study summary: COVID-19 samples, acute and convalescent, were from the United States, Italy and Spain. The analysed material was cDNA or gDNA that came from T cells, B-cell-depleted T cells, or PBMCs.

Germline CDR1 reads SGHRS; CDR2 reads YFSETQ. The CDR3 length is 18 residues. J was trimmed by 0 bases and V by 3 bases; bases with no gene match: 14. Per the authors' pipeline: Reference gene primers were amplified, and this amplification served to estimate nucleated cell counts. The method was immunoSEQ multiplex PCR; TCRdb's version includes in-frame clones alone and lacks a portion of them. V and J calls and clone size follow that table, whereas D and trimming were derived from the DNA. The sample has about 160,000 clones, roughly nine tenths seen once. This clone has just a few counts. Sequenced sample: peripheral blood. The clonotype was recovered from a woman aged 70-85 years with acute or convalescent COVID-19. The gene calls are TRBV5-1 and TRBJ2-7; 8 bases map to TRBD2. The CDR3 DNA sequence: TGCGCCAGCAGCTCTACCAGTACTAGCGGAGCTAGCTCCTACGAGCAGTACTTC. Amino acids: CASSSTSTSGASSYEQYF.